The entry that follows covers one T cell receptor (beta chain) sequence. Its antigen is unknown. The trim removed 3 bases at V and 2 bases at J, leaving 3 bases unmatched. CDR3 length equals 15 residues. Germline CDR1 SGDLS, CDR2 YYNGEE. The data derive from a study of cytomegalovirus exposure and HLA in healthy donors. In the study overall: Per a later analysis, the roughly 680 first-cohort and under 150 validation repertoires shared one platform. Study-level findings and limits: The study labeled about 160 TCR beta chains cytomegalovirus-associated.

TCRdb's copy holds only in-frame clones and misses some; the assay was immunoSEQ multiplex PCR. The repertoire holds about 63,000 clones, with 89% as singletons. The chain combines TRBV9 with TRBJ2-1; 9 bases are shared with TRBD2. The sequence was obtained from a woman younger than 30 in good health and CMV-seronegative. The sample taken for sequencing was PBMCs. The CDR3 region is CASSARLAAYNEQFF. The CDR3 DNA reads as TGTGCCAGCAGCGCTCGACTAGCGGCCTACAATGAGCAGTTCTTC.